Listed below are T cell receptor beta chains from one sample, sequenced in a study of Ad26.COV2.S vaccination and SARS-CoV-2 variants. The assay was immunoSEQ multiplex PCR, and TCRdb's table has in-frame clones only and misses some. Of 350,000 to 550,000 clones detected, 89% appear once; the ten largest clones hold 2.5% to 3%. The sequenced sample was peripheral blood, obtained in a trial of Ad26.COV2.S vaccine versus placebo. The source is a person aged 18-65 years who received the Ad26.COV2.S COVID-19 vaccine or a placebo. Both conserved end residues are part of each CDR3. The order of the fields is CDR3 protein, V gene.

CASSRTGRDSPLHF,TRBV3-1/TRBV3-2
CATSDGGWAGRTQYF,TRBV24-1
CASSLLGTSGRRYQETQYF,TRBV4-2
CASSLGGQGVSDTQYF,TRBV5-1
CASSPGGEAQPQHF,TRBV7-9
CASSLDQEPATEAFF,TRBV28
CSASKGDEQYF,TRBV29-1
CASSLFSRSGVEAFF,TRBV27
CAISEPLAGESDTQYF,TRBV10-3
CASSDYGRGGNEKLFF,TRBV6-1
CASSLGGNEQFF,TRBV12-3/TRBV12-4
CASSLGGEGNIQYF,TRBV7-6
CASSEDRSYNEQFF,TRBV18
CASSVGATSGGTQETQYF,TRBV9
CASSPQQGAGTEAFF,TRBV7-3
CASSLERGGRAFF,TRBV7-9
CASSPGTLTDTQYF,TRBV5-1
CASSQDGRNQPQHF,TRBV4-3
CARSLVAGAGDGYTF,TRBV5-3
CASSFLATNEKLFF,TRBV7-9
CASSFRREETQYF,TRBV27
CASSLQGARVGELFF,TRBV7-2
CASSDISLFSGNTIYF,TRBV7-9
CASSPFTILNTGELFF,TRBV11-3
CSTGQGGTEAFF,TRBV29-1
CASSFPPTYEQYF,TRBV5-4
CASSEAGQPNTEAFF,TRBV2
CATSDLGTAKETQYF,TRBV24-1
CASRMWGQRYQPQHF,TRBV19
CASQSEGGTIYF,TRBV6-6
CASSLPSGGPYNEQFF,TRBV5-1
CASSRKGLFPYEQYF,TRBV6-5
CAGALRRNSPLHF,TRBV6-4
CASSYGQSGNTIYF,TRBV6-5
CASSLASGDNYGYTF,TRBV5-4
CASSALAGATGELFF,TRBV11-3
CASSIDLSYEQYF,TRBV19
CASSLDAGNSYNEQFF,TRBV5-1
CASRGTVNQPQHF,TRBV28
CASSGQGAVNYGYTF,TRBV5-1
CASSLRGGSEQFF,TRBV7-2
CASSSSSGNTIYF,TRBV7-2
CASRTGGGEQFF,TRBV5-4
CASSLWSLGANVLTF,TRBV5-1
CSVVAGLNNEQFF,TRBV29-1
CASKIGGIATNEKLFF,TRBV4-1
CASSLTLREAFF,TRBV7-2
CASSSQGIRGSNQPQHF,TRBV28